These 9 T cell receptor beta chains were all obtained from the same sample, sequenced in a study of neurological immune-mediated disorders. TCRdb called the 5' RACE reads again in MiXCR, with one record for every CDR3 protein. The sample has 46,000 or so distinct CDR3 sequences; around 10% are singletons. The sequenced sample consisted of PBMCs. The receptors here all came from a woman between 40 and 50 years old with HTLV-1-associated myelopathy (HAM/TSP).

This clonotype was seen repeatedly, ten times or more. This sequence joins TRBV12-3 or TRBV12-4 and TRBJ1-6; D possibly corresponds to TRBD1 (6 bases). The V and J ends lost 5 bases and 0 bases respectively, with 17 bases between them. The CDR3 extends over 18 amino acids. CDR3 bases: TGTGCCAGCAGTCCTGGGGGGACACCGAGCTCCTATAATTCACCCCTCCACTTT. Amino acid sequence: CASSPGGTPSSYNSPLHF.

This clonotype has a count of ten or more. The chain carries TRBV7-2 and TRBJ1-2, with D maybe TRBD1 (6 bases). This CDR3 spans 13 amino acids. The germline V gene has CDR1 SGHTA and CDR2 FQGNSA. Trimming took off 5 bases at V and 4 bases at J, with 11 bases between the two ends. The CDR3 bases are TGTGCCAGCAGCCAGAGGGGGGCCTATGGCTACACCTTC. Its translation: CASSQRGAYGYTF.

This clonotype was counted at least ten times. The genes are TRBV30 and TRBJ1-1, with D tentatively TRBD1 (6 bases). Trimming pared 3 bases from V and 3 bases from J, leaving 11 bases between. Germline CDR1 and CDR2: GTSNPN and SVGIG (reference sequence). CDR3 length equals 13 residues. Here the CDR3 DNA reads TGTGCCTGGAGACGGGACATCCACACTGAAGCTTTCTTT. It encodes CAWRRDIHTEAFF.

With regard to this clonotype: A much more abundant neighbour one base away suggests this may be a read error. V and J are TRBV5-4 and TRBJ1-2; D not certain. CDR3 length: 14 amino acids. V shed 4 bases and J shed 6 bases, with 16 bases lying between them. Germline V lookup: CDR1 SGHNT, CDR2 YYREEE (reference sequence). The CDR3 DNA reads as TGTGCCAGCAGCAACGACTGGCAGTTAGATGGCTACACCTTC. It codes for CASSNDWQLDGYTF.

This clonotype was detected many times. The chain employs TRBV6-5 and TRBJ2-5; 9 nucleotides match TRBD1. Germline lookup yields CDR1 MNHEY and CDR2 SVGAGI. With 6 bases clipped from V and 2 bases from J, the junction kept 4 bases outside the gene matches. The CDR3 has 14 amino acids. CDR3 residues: CASSRQGVQETQYF. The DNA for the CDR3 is TGTGCCAGCAGCCGACAGGGGGTTCAAGAGACCCAGTACTTC.

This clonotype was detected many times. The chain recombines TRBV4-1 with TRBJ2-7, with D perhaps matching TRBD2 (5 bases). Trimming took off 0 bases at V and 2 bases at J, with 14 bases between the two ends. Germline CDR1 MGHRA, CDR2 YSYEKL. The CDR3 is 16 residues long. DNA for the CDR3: TGCGCCAGCAGCCAAGATCGGGAAAGCCTTCCCTACGAGCAGTACTTC. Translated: CASSQDRESLPYEQYF.

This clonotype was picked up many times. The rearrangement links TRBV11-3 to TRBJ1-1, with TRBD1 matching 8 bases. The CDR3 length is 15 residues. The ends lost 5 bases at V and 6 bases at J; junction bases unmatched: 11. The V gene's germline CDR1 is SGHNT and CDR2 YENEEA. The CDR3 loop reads CASSTQGDLAAEAFF. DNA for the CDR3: TGTGCCAGCAGCACACAGGGGGACCTGGCCGCTGAAGCTTTCTTT.

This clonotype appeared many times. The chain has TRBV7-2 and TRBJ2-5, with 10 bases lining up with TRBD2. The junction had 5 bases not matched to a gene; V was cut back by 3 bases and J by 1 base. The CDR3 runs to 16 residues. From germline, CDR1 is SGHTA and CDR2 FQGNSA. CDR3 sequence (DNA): TGTGCCAGCAGCTTGAGTTCTAGCGGGGGCCAAGAGACCCAGTACTTC. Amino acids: CASSLSSSGGQETQYF.

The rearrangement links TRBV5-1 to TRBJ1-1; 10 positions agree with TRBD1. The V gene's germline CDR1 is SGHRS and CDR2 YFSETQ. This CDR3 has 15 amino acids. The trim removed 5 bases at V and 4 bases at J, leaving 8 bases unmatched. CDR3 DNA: TGCGCCAGCAGTCGCAACAGGACAGGGGGCACTGAAGCTTTCTTT. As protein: CASSRNRTGGTEAFF.